This T cell receptor beta chain comes out of a study of tumor-infiltrating lymphocytes in primary liver carcinoma. Whole-study results and caveats: It was in tumors, not blood, that the top-250-clone fraction was significantly higher (p = 0.039).

Constant-region priming of roughly 490 ng total RNA yielded TCR beta cDNA. Libraries for TCR beta were built through three nested multiplex PCR rounds, which together made up a slightly modified ARM-PCR procedure. The study ran its first two PCR rounds for roughly 11 cycles each, using TRBV1-TRBV30 forward primers and a C-beta reverse primer. In TCRdb, the multiplex PCR reads were re-called with MiXCR into one record per CDR3 protein. Of about 100,000 distinct CDR3 sequences in the sample, 55% to 70% were seen once. Total RNA and DNA came together from around 20-30 mg of bulk tissue without cell sorting. Over 85% of the cells were viable tumor cells in every tumor sample. This clonotype showed up many times. Its target is not known. Germline CDR1 reads SGHNT; CDR2 reads YYREEE (reference sequence). The CDR3 has 16 amino acids. The V gene end was trimmed by 0 bases and the J gene end by 5 bases; junction bases not matched to a gene: 5.

The sample taken for sequencing was liver tumor tissue from sampling region 5. Subset in this sample: tumor region T5, tumor centre. The clonotype was recovered from a woman in her sixties or seventies with primary liver carcinoma and hepatitis B virus infection. The V gene is TRBV5-4, the J gene TRBJ2-1, with 10 bases identical to TRBD2. In DNA form, the CDR3 reads TGTGCCAGCAGCTTGGCTAGCGGGAGAACCCACAATGAGCAGTTCTTC. Amino acid sequence: CASSLASGRTHNEQFF.